The 27 T cell receptor beta chains below were found in one sample sequenced in a study of blood T cell repertoires in COVID-19. Profiling relied on immunoSEQ multiplex PCR, and the TCRdb table lists in-frame clones only, not all of them. The sample includes 150,000 to 200,000 clones, under 90% of them seen just once. What was sequenced was peripheral blood. The source is a person aged 65 to 85 with COVID-19, enrolled during active disease.

This chain connects TRBV5-1 to TRBJ2-5; weak D call: TRBD1 (6 bases). The V end lost 3 bases, the J end lost 0 bases, and 15 bases lay between the germline ends. In germline, CDR1 is SGHRS, CDR2 YFSETQ. The CDR3 length is 16 residues. The DNA for the CDR3 is TGCGCCAGCAGCTACCGGACAGCCTCTAACCAAGAGACCCAGTACTTC. Protein sequence: CASSYRTASNQETQYF. The whole variable domain, filled in from reference TRBV5-1 and TRBJ2-5, reads KAGVTQTPRYLIKTRGQQVTLSCSPISGHRSVSWYQQTPGQGLQFLFEYFSETQRNKGNFPGRFSGRQFSNSRSEMNVSTLELGDSALYLCASSYRTASNQETQYFGPGTRLLVL.

V usage is TRBV3-1 (or the pseudogene TRBV3-2) and J usage is TRBJ2-7; D gene ambiguous. Per germline, CDR1 LGHDT and CDR2 YNNKEL (reference sequence). V was clipped by 0 bases and J by 7 bases, with 13 bases between them. The CDR3 has 14 residues. The CDR3 loop reads CASSQDVVVSEQYF. CDR3 sequence (DNA): TGTGCCAGCAGCCAAGATGTAGTGGTATCGGAGCAGTACTTC.

The chain employs TRBV5-1 and TRBJ2-2; 9 bases map to TRBD2. J was trimmed by 6 bases and V by 2 bases; bases with no gene match: 5. Germline V gene lookup returns CDR1 SGHRS and CDR2 YFSETQ. CDR3 size: 15 residues. The CDR3 sequence: CASSFLSGSSGELFF. The CDR3, as DNA: TGCGCCAGCAGCTTTCTTAGCGGGAGTTCCGGGGAGCTGTTTTTT.

In DNA, the CDR3 is TGTGCCAGCAGCTTAGGAGGGGGCGCGACTGAAGCTTTCTTT. Protein sequence: CASSLGGGATEAFF. The V call is TRBV7-2, the J call TRBJ1-1, with 7 nucleotides matching TRBD1. The CDR3 contains 14 residues. Losses at the gene ends were 1 base for V and 5 bases for J; bases not matched to a gene: 4. CDR1 and CDR2 from the germline V gene are SGHTA and FQGNSA.

This clone was observed a handful of times. This chain joins TRBV5-6 and TRBJ1-1; a possible D gene is TRBD1 (6 bases). The V gene lost 4 bases and the J gene lost 6 bases, with 28 bases spanning the gap. Germline V gene data show CDR1 as SGHDT and CDR2 as YYEEEE. This CDR3 spans 18 amino acids. The CDR3, as DNA: TGTGCCAGCAGCCTGGCGTCGGCCAGGGGTTTTTCGAGTTCTGAAGCTTTCTTT. Its protein is CASSLASARGFSSSEAFF.

Of note for this clone: This sample includes further DNA sequences coding for the same CDR3. This chain joins TRBV19 and TRBJ1-2; D remains unclear. Germline V gives CDR1 LNHDA, CDR2 SQIVND (reference sequence). This CDR3 spans 14 amino acids. Trimming stripped 3 bases from V and 4 bases from J, with 12 bases between. For the CDR3, the DNA is TGTGCCAGTAGTATTTCTTCAGGAATCTATGGCTACACCTTC. Encoded protein: CASSISSGIYGYTF.

This chain connects TRBV6-5 to TRBJ1-1; D uncertain. Trimming removed 5 bases at V and 0 bases at J, with 13 bases between. There are 15 residues in the CDR3. CDR1 is MNHEY and CDR2 is SVGAGI in the germline V gene. The chain's CDR3 is CASSRGRSMNTEAFF. The CDR3 nucleotides are TGTGCCAGCAGTCGAGGGAGATCCATGAACACTGAAGCTTTCTTT.

The chain employs TRBV30 and TRBJ1-1; 10 bases agree with TRBD1. CDR3 size: 13 residues. CDR1 is GTSNPN and CDR2 is SVGIG in the germline V gene (reference sequence). V shed 3 bases, J shed 9 bases, and the junction held 7 bases outside the gene matches. The CDR3: CAWSGGQGLKAFF. The CDR3 DNA reads TGTGCCTGGAGCGGGGGACAGGGGCTGAAAGCTTTCTTT.

The gene calls are TRBV12-3 or TRBV12-4 and TRBJ1-1; D gene ambiguous. Trimming stripped 2 bases from V and 5 bases from J, with 6 bases between. The CDR3 has 12 residues. The CDR3 nucleotides read TGTGCCAGCAGTTTAAGTAGTACTGAAGCTTTCTTT. Protein sequence: CASSLSSTEAFF.

The chain is built from TRBV30 and TRBJ1-4; a weak D match, TRBD1 (6 bases). The V end was cut by 3 bases, the J end by 8 bases, with 13 bases between. This CDR3 has 13 amino acids. The germline gives CDR1 GTSNPN, CDR2 SVGIG (reference sequence). Here the CDR3 DNA reads TGTGCCTGGAGGGGGGCGGACCGCGAAAAACTGTTTTTT. As protein: CAWRGADREKLFF.

The CDR3 protein is CASSLLGPRSGNTIYF. As DNA, the CDR3 is TGTGCCAGCAGCCTGTTGGGCCCCAGGTCTGGAAACACCATATATTTT. The V call is TRBV5-6, the J call TRBJ1-3, with D unclear. Germline V gives CDR1 SGHDT, CDR2 YYEEEE. This CDR3 comprises 16 residues. Between the trimmed V and J ends, which lost 4 bases and 1 base, there was a span of 15 bases.

The chain recombines TRBV28 with TRBJ1-2; TRBD1 matches 11 bases. This CDR3 is built from 16 residues. The germline V gene has CDR1 MDHEN and CDR2 SYDVKM. With V trimmed by 5 bases and J by 6 bases, 11 bases remained unmatched. The CDR3 is CASSRDRGGPYDGYTF. CDR3 in DNA: TGTGCCAGCAGTCGGGACAGGGGGGGGCCATATGATGGCTACACCTTC.

The genes are TRBV5-1 and TRBJ2-7; maybe TRBD2 (5 bases). The CDR3 is made up of 14 amino acids. Per the germline V gene, CDR1 is SGHRS and CDR2 is YFSETQ. V lost 3 bases, J lost 6 bases, and 16 bases lay in between. The CDR3 loop is CASSSTGRLGEQYF. CDR3 nucleotides: TGCGCCAGCAGCTCGACTGGGAGACTGGGCGAGCAGTACTTC.

The J gene is TRBJ1-3, the V gene TRBV29-1; D unclear. V lost 6 bases to trimming and J lost 1 base, with 10 bases between them. The CDR3 is 13 amino acids. Germline loops: CDR1 SQVTM, CDR2 ANQGSEA. This chain's CDR3 is CSVKPGSGNTIYF. The CDR3 DNA is TGCAGCGTCAAACCGGGGTCTGGAAACACCATATATTTT.

This chain links TRBV5-1 with TRBJ2-2; D is unresolved. The germline V and J ends were trimmed by 4 bases and 0 bases, with 10 bases remaining between them. CDR3 length: 15 amino acids. Looked up from germline, CDR1 is SGHRS and CDR2 is YFSETQ. This CDR3 reads CASSEAPANTGELFF. For the CDR3, the DNA is TGCGCCAGCAGCGAAGCCCCTGCGAACACCGGGGAGCTGTTTTTT.

V gene TRBV27 combines with J gene TRBJ2-5; 7 positions agree with TRBD2. The V gene's germline CDR1 is MNHEY and CDR2 SMNVEV (reference sequence). Losses at the gene ends were 5 bases for V and 1 base for J; bases not matched to a gene: 7. This CDR3 spans 15 amino acids. The CDR3: CASSVLGTIQETQYF. The CDR3 DNA sequence: TGTGCCAGCAGTGTCCTTGGGACTATCCAAGAGACCCAGTACTTC.

The V and J genes are TRBV7-3 and TRBJ2-7; D might be TRBD2 (5 bases). This CDR3 region has 15 residues. Germline lookup yields CDR1 SGHTA and CDR2 FQGTGA. Trimming took 1 base from V and 1 from J, leaving 11 bases between them. The CDR3 here is CASSLKSSSSYEQYF. The CDR3, as DNA: TGTGCCAGCAGCTTAAAATCTAGCTCTTCCTACGAGCAGTACTTC.

V is TRBV4-3 and J is TRBJ2-5, with D possibly being TRBD2 (5 bases). Germline values: CDR1 LGHNA, CDR2 YSLEER. V was pared by 0 bases and J by 2 bases, with 10 bases between. The CDR3 has 15 amino acids. The DNA of the CDR3 is TGCGCCAGCAGCCAAGATAAGACGGGGCAAGAGACCCAGTACTTC. This gives the protein CASSQDKTGQETQYF.

This chain links TRBV4-2 with TRBJ2-1; 8 nucleotides line up with TRBD2. V lost 5 bases to trimming and J lost 9 bases; unmatched junction nucleotides: 15. The CDR3 has 16 amino acids. From germline, CDR1 is LGHNA and CDR2 YNFKEQ. The CDR3, as DNA: TGTGCCAGCAGCACTATTTCGGGACTAGGGGGATCTGAGCAGTTCTTC. Protein product: CASSTISGLGGSEQFF.

The V gene is TRBV27, the J gene TRBJ1-4, with D possibly TRBD1 on 6 matching bases. The CDR3 runs 16 residues. V dropped 1 base and J dropped 0 bases, with 9 bases sitting between them. Germline CDR1 MNHEY, CDR2 SMNVEV (reference sequence). Here the CDR3 DNA reads TGTGCCAGCAGTTTATTGGGGGCAGCAACTAATGAAAAACTGTTTTTT. Amino acids: CASSLLGAATNEKLFF.

This rearrangement joins TRBV28 to TRBJ1-5; D unclear. Per germline, CDR1 MDHEN and CDR2 SYDVKM. CDR3 size: 16 residues. The V end was cut by 6 bases, the J end by 0 bases, with 15 bases between. CDR3 coding DNA: TGTGCCAGCAGACCCGCGCGGGGTTTTAGCAATCAGCCCCAGCATTTT. It yields the protein CASRPARGFSNQPQHF.

This clone was picked up one time. The chain links TRBV30 to TRBJ2-3; D may be TRBD2 (5 bases). Germline CDR1 reads GTSNPN; CDR2 reads SVGIG (reference sequence). The V gene lost 5 bases and the J gene lost 4 bases, with 7 bases spanning the gap. This CDR3 is built from 11 residues. The CDR3 DNA sequence: TGTGCCTGGCTGGGAGCAGATACGCAGTATTTT. Amino acid sequence: CAWLGADTQYF.

The rearrangement uses TRBV7-9 and TRBJ2-1; D unclear. Germline values: CDR1 SEHNR, CDR2 FQNEAQ (reference sequence). The CDR3 sequence is 13 residues long. Trimming stripped 1 base from V and 4 bases from J, with 5 bases between. DNA of the CDR3: TGTGCCAGCAGCTTAGTGACATACAATGAGCAGTTCTTC. Protein: CASSLVTYNEQFF.

The J gene is TRBJ1-6, the V gene TRBV5-1; a possible D gene is TRBD1 (5 bases). Germline CDR1 SGHRS, CDR2 YFSETQ. The CDR3 length is 15 residues. Trimming cost V 5 bases and J 8 bases, with 17 bases left between them. In DNA form, the CDR3 reads TGCGCCAGCAGACAAGATCTGCGGGGGGATTCACCCCTCCACTTT. This sequence encodes CASRQDLRGDSPLHF.

This clone was observed a few times. The genes are TRBV2 and TRBJ1-1, with unresolved D. This CDR3 has 14 residues. V was shortened by 1 base and J by 3 bases, with 9 bases between the two germline ends. CDR1 is SNHLY and CDR2 is FYNNEI in the germline V gene. CDR3: CASSEEGGYTEAFF. The CDR3 nucleotides are TGTGCCAGCAGTGAAGAAGGCGGTTACACTGAAGCTTTCTTT.

V gene TRBV6-5 combines with J gene TRBJ2-7; 7 bases are a match to TRBD1. Per germline, CDR1 MNHEY and CDR2 SVGAGI. CDR3 length: 14 amino acids. Trimming at V came to 7 bases and at J to 3 bases, leaving 9 bases not matched to a gene. The CDR3 sequence: CASKGPGQNYEQYF. The CDR3 region has the DNA TGTGCCAGCAAAGGACCGGGACAGAACTACGAGCAGTACTTC.

This rearrangement joins TRBV27 to TRBJ2-1, with 9 positions matching TRBD2. V trimming: 4 bases; J trimming: 7 bases; junction bases outside the gene matches: 14. CDR1 MNHEY and CDR2 SMNVEV come from the germline V gene (reference sequence). CDR3 length: 17 residues. CDR3 nucleotide sequence: TGTGCCAGCAGTTCCTCCCTTGGTATAGCGGGAGTTAATGAGCAGTTCTTC. Amino acid sequence: CASSSSLGIAGVNEQFF.